The 27 T cell receptor beta chains given below trace back to one sample, sequenced in a study of shared clonotypes between healthy human individuals. Data came from immunoSEQ multiplex PCR; TCRdb stores just in-frame clones and leaves some out. Of around 1,900,000 clones in the sample, over 85% were seen once. Naivety among CD8 cells was defined by CD45RO negativity and positive CCR7 selection, thereby excluding terminally differentiated effector memory CD45RA+ cells. Material: naive CD8+ T cells from PBMCs. Receptor source: a man aged 18 to 29 in good health. Some clones in this sample may be carry-over from other donors' samples.

As to this clone: The sample holds other DNA sequences that translate to the same CDR3. CDR3 in amino acids: CASSLGPGSGELFF. The CDR3, as DNA: TGTGCCAGCAGCTTGGGCCCGGGTTCCGGGGAGCTGTTTTTT. The V call is TRBV7-9, the J call TRBJ2-2, with no clear D. This CDR3 has 14 amino acids. Germline V CDR1 and CDR2: SEHNR, FQNEAQ (reference sequence). The germline V and J ends were trimmed by 3 bases and 6 bases, with 11 bases remaining between them. The variable domain in full, completed from reference TRBV7-9 and TRBJ2-2, reads DTGVSQNPRHKITKRGQNVTFRCDPISEHNRLYWYRQTLGQGPEFLTYFQNEAQLEKSRLLSDRFSAERPKGSFSTLEIQRTEQGDSAMYLCASSLGPGSGELFFGEGSRLTVL.

The V gene is TRBV7-9, the J gene TRBJ2-5; TRBD2 aligns across 10 bases. The J segment lost 5 bases and the V segment lost 2 bases, leaving 11 bases of the junction unmatched. In germline, CDR1 is SEHNR, CDR2 FQNEAQ (reference sequence). The CDR3 covers 17 residues. CDR3 coding DNA: TGTGCCAGCAGCTTACGATCGGCTAGCGGGAGTGGGGAGACCCAGTACTTC. This codes for CASSLRSASGSGETQYF. Drawing the rest from reference TRBV7-9 and TRBJ2-5, the complete variable domain is DTGVSQNPRHKITKRGQNVTFRCDPISEHNRLYWYRQTLGQGPEFLTYFQNEAQLEKSRLLSDRFSAERPKGSFSTLEIQRTEQGDSAMYLCASSLRSASGSGETQYFGPGTRLLVL.

The rearrangement links TRBV28 to TRBJ1-4, with a possible D match to TRBD1 (5 bases). Between the trimmed V and J ends, which lost 3 bases and 10 bases, there was a span of 15 bases. Germline CDR1 and CDR2: MDHEN and SYDVKM. The CDR3 runs 14 residues. The CDR3 is CASSFPGGEGKLFF. The CDR3, as DNA: TGTGCCAGCAGTTTCCCAGGAGGGGAAGGAAAACTGTTTTTT.

J is TRBJ2-3 and V is TRBV19, with D perhaps TRBD2 (6 bases). With 3 bases removed from V and 2 bases from J, the gap between germline ends came to 15 bases. CDR3 length: 16 residues. Germline CDR1 and CDR2: LNHDA and SQIVND (reference sequence). DNA for the CDR3: TGTGCCAGTAGTATGTGGCGGGATGGTATCACAGATACGCAGTATTTT. Translation: CASSMWRDGITDTQYF.

This clone was recorded once. V usage is TRBV2 and J usage is TRBJ1-5, with 9 bases aligning to TRBD1. The junction had 1 base not matched to a gene; V was cut back by 2 bases and J by 5 bases. Germline-derived CDR1 and CDR2 are SNHLY and FYNNEI. This CDR3 comprises 14 residues. The CDR3 DNA is TGTGCCAGCAGTGAAAACAGGGGGCATCAGCCCCAGCATTTT. Amino acid sequence: CASSENRGHQPQHF.

This chain joins TRBV28 and TRBJ2-5; no clear D. V dropped 8 bases and J dropped 5 bases, with 21 bases sitting between them. The CDR3 totals 15 residues. Per germline, CDR1 MDHEN and CDR2 SYDVKM. The CDR3 sequence: CASRETGPAWETQYF. Written as DNA, the CDR3 is TGTGCCAGCCGCGAAACGGGCCCCGCGTGGGAGACCCAGTACTTC.

The rearrangement links TRBV5-4 to TRBJ1-2; TRBD1 agrees at 7 bases. The ends lost 4 bases at V and 8 bases at J; junction bases unmatched: 8. The CDR3 consists of 13 residues. CDR1 and CDR2 (germline): SGHNT, YYREEE (reference sequence). The CDR3 DNA follows: TGTGCCAGCAGCGGCGACAGGGAGGACGGCTACACCTTC. It codes for CASSGDREDGYTF.

The chain joins TRBV5-5 to TRBJ2-7; D remains ambiguous. The V and J ends lost 4 bases and 3 bases respectively, with 5 bases between them. Per the germline V gene, CDR1 is SGHKS and CDR2 is YYEKEE (reference sequence). CDR3 length: 11 amino acids. The CDR3 sequence is CASSGDYEQYF. CDR3 nucleotide sequence: TGTGCCAGCAGCGGGGACTACGAGCAGTACTTC.

In regard to this clone: Other DNA sequences of this sample code for an identical CDR3. The chain couples TRBV27 to TRBJ1-5; possible D gene TRBD1, 5 bases. V lost 6 bases to trimming and J lost 1 base, with 10 bases between them. CDR3 length: 14 residues. Per germline, CDR1 MNHEY and CDR2 SMNVEV (reference sequence). CDR3 nucleotide sequence: TGTGCCAGCAGGACGGGGGGGAGCAATCAGCCCCAGCATTTT. Protein product: CASRTGGSNQPQHF.

Regarding this clone: The same CDR3 can be traced to other DNA sequences in this sample. This chain uses TRBV27 with TRBJ1-5; no definite D call. V lost 5 bases to trimming and J lost 3 bases, with 5 bases between them. The CDR3 runs to 12 residues. Per the germline V gene, CDR1 is MNHEY and CDR2 is SMNVEV (reference sequence). The CDR3 sequence is CASSEHNQPQHF. As DNA, the CDR3 is TGTGCCAGCAGTGAACACAATCAGCCCCAGCATTTT.

The V and J genes are TRBV7-6 and TRBJ2-7; D unresolved. CDR1 SGHVS and CDR2 FNYEAQ come from the germline V gene. V was pared by 4 bases and J by 2 bases, with 6 bases between. The length of the CDR3 is 12 residues. This chain's CDR3 is CASSSTTYEQYF. As DNA, the CDR3 is TGTGCCAGCAGCTCAACAACCTACGAGCAGTACTTC.

This clone was picked up a small number of times. This CDR3 is CAWSDREYNEQFF. The DNA for the CDR3 is TGTGCCTGGAGCGACAGGGAATACAATGAGCAGTTCTTC. The chain uses TRBV30 and TRBJ2-1, with 7 bases identical to TRBD1. CDR3 length: 13 amino acids. The V gene's germline CDR1 is GTSNPN and CDR2 SVGIG (reference sequence). Trimming took 3 bases from V and 4 from J; bases not matched to a gene: 3.

The chain is built from TRBV27 and TRBJ2-2, with 9 bases matching TRBD1. The V gene end was trimmed by 7 bases and the J gene end by 5 bases; junction bases not matched to a gene: 11. There are 16 residues in the CDR3. Germline V gives CDR1 MNHEY, CDR2 SMNVEV (reference sequence). The CDR3 sequence: CASTSVGTGRTGELFF. The CDR3 DNA reads TGTGCCAGCACGTCCGTAGGGACAGGGAGAACCGGGGAGCTGTTTTTT.

The chain combines TRBV5-6 with TRBJ2-7; 8 bases fit TRBD1. The CDR3 contains 17 residues. V lost 0 bases to trimming and J lost 3 bases; unmatched junction nucleotides: 11. Germline V gives CDR1 SGHDT, CDR2 YYEEEE. The CDR3 sequence is CASSLVRTGINFYEQYF. CDR3 bases: TGTGCCAGCAGCTTGGTCCGGACAGGGATTAACTTCTACGAGCAGTACTTC.

This clone was recorded once. This chain uses TRBV7-9 with TRBJ1-2; D is uncertain. Trimming pared 5 bases from V and 5 bases from J, leaving 15 bases between. The CDR3 has 14 residues. Per germline, CDR1 SEHNR and CDR2 FQNEAQ (reference sequence). CDR3 sequence reads: CASSPRTDSYGYTF. The CDR3 nucleotides read TGTGCCAGCAGCCCGAGGACTGACTCTTATGGCTACACCTTC.

The count of this clone is one. In the same sample, other DNA sequences code for this CDR3. V is TRBV27 and J is TRBJ2-1; D is ambiguous. This CDR3 spans 12 amino acids. V dropped 5 bases and J dropped 2 bases, with 4 bases sitting between them. Germline V gene data show CDR1 as MNHEY and CDR2 as SMNVEV (reference sequence). CDR3 region: CASSPAYNEQFF. DNA of the CDR3: TGTGCCAGCAGTCCAGCCTACAATGAGCAGTTCTTC.

The genes are TRBV5-1 and TRBJ2-1; 9 positions match TRBD2. In germline, CDR1 is SGHRS, CDR2 YFSETQ. The CDR3 is 13 residues long. The junction had 9 bases not matched to a gene; V was cut back by 10 bases and J by 7 bases. CDR3 coding DNA: TGCGCCCAGCGGACTAGCGAGGGGAATGAGCAGTTCTTC. Residues: CAQRTSEGNEQFF. Filled out from reference TRBV5-1 and TRBJ2-1, the complete variable domain reads KAGVTQTPRYLIKTRGQQVTLSCSPISGHRSVSWYQQTPGQGLQFLFEYFSETQRNKGNFPGRFSGRQFSNSRSEMNVSTLELGDSALYLCAQRTSEGNEQFFGPGTRLTVL.

This clone was found once. The V gene is TRBV25-1, the J gene TRBJ2-2; the D is unclear. V gave up 6 bases and J gave up 6 bases, with 5 bases separating them. Germline loops: CDR1 MGHDK, CDR2 SYGVNS. The CDR3 is made up of 11 amino acids. CDR3 nucleotides: TGTGCCAGCAGCCAGGCCGGGGAGCTGTTTTTT. Translating it yields CASSQAGELFF.

This clone was observed a handful of times. The rearrangement joins TRBV25-1 to TRBJ2-1, with 11 nucleotides matching TRBD2. In germline, CDR1 is MGHDK, CDR2 SYGVNS. The CDR3 extends over 18 amino acids. J gave up 10 bases and V 3 bases, and 17 bases lay outside the gene matches. This chain's CDR3 is CASSDARQLAGVRWEQFF. The CDR3 bases are TGTGCCAGCAGTGATGCACGCCAACTAGCGGGAGTTCGTTGGGAGCAGTTCTTC.

Only a few counts were recorded for this clone. The V and J genes are TRBV25-1 and TRBJ1-1, with D unresolved. Germline assignment: CDR1 MGHDK and CDR2 SYGVNS. The length of the CDR3 is 14 residues. Trimming left V 6 bases short and J 5 bases short, with 16 bases between. This CDR3 reads CASRSTYSGTEAFF. As DNA, the CDR3 is TGTGCCAGCAGATCCACTTATTCTGGGACTGAAGCTTTCTTT.

V usage is TRBV29-1 and J usage is TRBJ2-1, with a tentative D call TRBD2 (6 bases). Per germline, CDR1 SQVTM and CDR2 ANQGSEA. V gave up 4 bases and J gave up 0 bases, with 7 bases separating them. The CDR3 has 13 residues. In DNA form, the CDR3 reads TGCAGCGTTGGGGGGGTCTCCTACAATGAGCAGTTCTTC. The encoded protein is CSVGGVSYNEQFF.

The chain links TRBV10-3 to TRBJ1-4; perhaps TRBD1 as D (6 bases). Germline CDR1 and CDR2: ENHRY and SYGVKD. Trimming pared 2 bases from V and 7 bases from J, leaving 8 bases between. CDR3 length equals 13 residues. The CDR3 protein is CAISETGTEKLFF. The CDR3 DNA is TGTGCCATCAGTGAGACAGGGACTGAAAAACTGTTTTTT.

The chain links TRBV19 to TRBJ2-3; the match to TRBD2 covers 12 bases. Trimming cost V 3 bases and J 1 base; bases outside gene matches: 8. CDR1 is LNHDA and CDR2 is SQIVND in the germline V gene (reference sequence). The CDR3 has 18 residues. The DNA of the CDR3 is TGTGCCAGTAGTATCGGGCTAGCGGGAGGGCCTCGCACAGATACGCAGTATTTT. It codes for CASSIGLAGGPRTDTQYF.

V usage is TRBV7-9 and J usage is TRBJ2-2, with no clear D. This CDR3 has 17 amino acids. With 4 bases removed from V and 0 bases from J, the gap between germline ends came to 15 bases. Germline loops: CDR1 SEHNR, CDR2 FQNEAQ (reference sequence). CDR3 coding DNA: TGTGCCAGCAGCTCAAGGGTGGTCGAATCGAACACCGGGGAGCTGTTTTTT. Protein product: CASSSRVVESNTGELFF.

The chain joins TRBV7-9 to TRBJ2-5; the D is unclear. Trimming pared 3 bases from V and 2 bases from J, leaving 10 bases between. Germline V gives CDR1 SEHNR, CDR2 FQNEAQ (reference sequence). CDR3 length: 14 amino acids. The CDR3: CASSFQQMQETQYF. In nucleotides, the CDR3 is TGTGCCAGCAGCTTTCAACAGATGCAAGAGACCCAGTACTTC.

This clone was observed once. The CDR3 nucleotides read TGCGCCACCGAGGGGGGGTTGCAGTACTTC. This translates into CATEGGLQYF. The chain has TRBV10-2 and TRBJ2-7; tentative D call: TRBD2 (7 bases). V was cut by 10 bases and J by 9 bases, with 13 bases left in between. The CDR3 length is 10 residues. CDR1 and CDR2 (germline): WSHSY, SAAADI.

The J gene is TRBJ2-3, the V gene TRBV5-1; 9 nucleotides align to TRBD2. CDR1 and CDR2 (germline): SGHRS, YFSETQ. CDR3 size: 16 residues. The J segment lost 4 bases and the V segment lost 0 bases, leaving 6 bases of the junction unmatched. The CDR3: CASSLALAGESDTQYF. DNA for the CDR3: TGCGCCAGCAGCTTGGCCTTAGCGGGAGAGTCAGATACGCAGTATTTT.